This T cell receptor beta chain was observed in a study of blood T cell repertoires in COVID-19. In the authors' workflow: The assay estimated nucleated cells by amplifying reference gene primers. The table came from immunoSEQ multiplex PCR; TCRdb's copy has only in-frame clones and leaves some out. V and J calls and clone size are copied from that table; D and trimming were computed from the DNA. Found here are about 160,000 clones, 70% to 90% of them singletons; the top ten hold around 7%. Study members were between about 18 and 95 years old and lived in around 24 US regions. Participants' own reports of clinical history determined their cohort assignment. Sequences were obtained from PBMCs or T cells enriched from blood (not recorded which). This TCR came from a woman aged 50 to 65 who had recovered from COVID-19.

CDR3 protein: CASSPSLGGNTGELFF. CDR3 bases: TGCGCCAGCAGCCCCTCCTTGGGAGGGAACACCGGGGAGCTGTTTTTT. The chain combines TRBV5-1 with TRBJ2-2, with D perhaps matching TRBD2 (6 bases). The germline V and J ends were trimmed by 4 bases and 1 base, with 14 bases remaining between them. CDR3 length: 16 amino acids. The germline gives CDR1 SGHRS, CDR2 YFSETQ.